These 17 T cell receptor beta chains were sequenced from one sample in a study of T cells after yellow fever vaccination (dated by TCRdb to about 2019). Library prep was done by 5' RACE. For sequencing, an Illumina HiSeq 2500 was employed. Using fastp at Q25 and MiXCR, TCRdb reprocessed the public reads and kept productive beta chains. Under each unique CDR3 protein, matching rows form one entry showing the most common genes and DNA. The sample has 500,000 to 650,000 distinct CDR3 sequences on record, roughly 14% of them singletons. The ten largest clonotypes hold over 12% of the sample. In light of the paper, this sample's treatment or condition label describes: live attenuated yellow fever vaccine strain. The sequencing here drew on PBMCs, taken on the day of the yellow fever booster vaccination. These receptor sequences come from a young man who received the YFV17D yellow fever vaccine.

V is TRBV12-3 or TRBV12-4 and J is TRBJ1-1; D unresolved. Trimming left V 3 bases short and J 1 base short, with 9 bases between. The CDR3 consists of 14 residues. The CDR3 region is CASSFELANTEAFF. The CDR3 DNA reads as TGTGCCAGCAGTTTTGAACTGGCGAACACTGAAGCTTTCTTT.

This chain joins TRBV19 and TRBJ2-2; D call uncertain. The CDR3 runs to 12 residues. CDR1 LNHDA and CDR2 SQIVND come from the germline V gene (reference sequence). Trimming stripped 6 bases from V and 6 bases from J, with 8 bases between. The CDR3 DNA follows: TGTGCCAGTAGCCAGGCGGCCGGGGAGCTGTTTTTT. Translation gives CASSQAAGELFF.

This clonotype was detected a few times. The DNA for the CDR3 is TGTGCCAGCTGTATGGTAGTAGGTGAGCAGTTCTTC. This encodes CASCMVVGEQFF. The chain carries TRBV12-3 or TRBV12-4 and TRBJ2-1; D gene uncertain. V lost 8 bases and J 9 bases, leaving 14 bases between the germline ends. The CDR3 extends over 12 amino acids.

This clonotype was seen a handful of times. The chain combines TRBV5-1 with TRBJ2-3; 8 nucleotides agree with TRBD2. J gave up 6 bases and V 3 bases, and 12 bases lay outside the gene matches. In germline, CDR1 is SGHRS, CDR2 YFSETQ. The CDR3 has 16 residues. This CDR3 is CASSSRAGVRTDTQYF. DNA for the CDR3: TGCGCCAGCAGCTCCAGAGCGGGAGTAAGAACGGATACGCAGTATTTT.

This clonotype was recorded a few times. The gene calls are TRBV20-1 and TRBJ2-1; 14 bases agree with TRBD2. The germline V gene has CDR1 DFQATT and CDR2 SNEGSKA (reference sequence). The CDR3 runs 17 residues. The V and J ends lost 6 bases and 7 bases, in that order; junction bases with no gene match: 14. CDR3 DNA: TGCAGTGCCCTGAGACTAGCGGGAGGGAACTTTCGGAATGAGCAGTTCTTC. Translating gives CSALRLAGGNFRNEQFF.

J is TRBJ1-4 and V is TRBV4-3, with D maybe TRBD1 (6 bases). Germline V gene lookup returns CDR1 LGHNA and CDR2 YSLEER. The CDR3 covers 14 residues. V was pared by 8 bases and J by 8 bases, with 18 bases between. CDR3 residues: CASGAQGKGEKLFF. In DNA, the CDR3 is TGCGCCAGCGGAGCTCAGGGGAAGGGGGAAAAACTGTTTTTT.

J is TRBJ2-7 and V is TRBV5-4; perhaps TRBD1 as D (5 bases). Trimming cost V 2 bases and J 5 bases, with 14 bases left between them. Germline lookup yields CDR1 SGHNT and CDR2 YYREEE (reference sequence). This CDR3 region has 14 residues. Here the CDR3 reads CASSFESRVDEQYF. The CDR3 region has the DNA TGTGCCAGCAGCTTCGAAAGCAGGGTAGACGAGCAGTACTTC.

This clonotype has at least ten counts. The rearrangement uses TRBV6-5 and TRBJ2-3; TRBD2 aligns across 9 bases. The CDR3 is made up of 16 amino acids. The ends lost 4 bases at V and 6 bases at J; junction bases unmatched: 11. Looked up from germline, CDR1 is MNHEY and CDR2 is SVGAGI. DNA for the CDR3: TGTGCCAGCAGTTCCCCGCGAGCGGGAGGAGTGGATACGCAGTATTTT. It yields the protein CASSSPRAGGVDTQYF.

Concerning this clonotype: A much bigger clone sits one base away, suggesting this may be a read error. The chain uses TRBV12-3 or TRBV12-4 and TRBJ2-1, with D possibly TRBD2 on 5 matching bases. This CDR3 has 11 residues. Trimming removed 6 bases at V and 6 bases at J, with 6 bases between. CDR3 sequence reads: CASRGLNEQFF. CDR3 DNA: TGTGCCAGCAGAGGACTCAATGAGCAGTTCTTC.

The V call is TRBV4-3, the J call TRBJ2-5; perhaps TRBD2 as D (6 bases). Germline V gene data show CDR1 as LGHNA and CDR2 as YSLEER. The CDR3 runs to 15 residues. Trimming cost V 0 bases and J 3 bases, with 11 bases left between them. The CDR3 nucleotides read TGCGCCAGCAGCCAAGATTTCCGGAGGGAAGAGACCCAGTACTTC. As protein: CASSQDFRREETQYF.

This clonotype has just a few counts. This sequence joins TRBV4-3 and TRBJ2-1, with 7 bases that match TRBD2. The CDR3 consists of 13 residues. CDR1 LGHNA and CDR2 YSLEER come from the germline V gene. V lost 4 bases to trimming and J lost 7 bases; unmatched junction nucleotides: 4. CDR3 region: CASSRLGGNEQFF. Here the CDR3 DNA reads TGCGCCAGCAGCCGCCTGGGGGGGAATGAGCAGTTCTTC.

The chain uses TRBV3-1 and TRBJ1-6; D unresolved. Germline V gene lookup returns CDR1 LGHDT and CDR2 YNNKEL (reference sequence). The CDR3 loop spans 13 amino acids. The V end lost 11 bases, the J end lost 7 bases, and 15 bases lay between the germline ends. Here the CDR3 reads CAAGPSLNSPLHF. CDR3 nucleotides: TGTGCCGCTGGACCGAGTTTAAATTCACCCCTCCACTTT. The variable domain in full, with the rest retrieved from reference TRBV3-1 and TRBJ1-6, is DTAVSQTPKYLVTQMGNDKSIKCEQNLGHDTMYWYKQDSKKFLKIMFSYNNKELIINETVPNRFSPKSPDKAHLNLHINSLELGDSAVYFCAAGPSLNSPLHFGNGTRLTVT.

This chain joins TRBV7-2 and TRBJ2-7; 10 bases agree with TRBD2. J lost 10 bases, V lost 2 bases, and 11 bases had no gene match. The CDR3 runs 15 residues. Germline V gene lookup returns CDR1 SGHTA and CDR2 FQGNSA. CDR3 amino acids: CASSLLAGVRAEQYF. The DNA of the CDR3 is TGTGCCAGCAGCTTACTAGCGGGGGTACGGGCCGAACAGTACTTC. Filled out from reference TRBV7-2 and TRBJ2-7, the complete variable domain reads GAGVSQSPSNKVTEKGKDVELRCDPISGHTALYWYRQSLGQGLEFLIYFQGNSAPDKSGLPSDRFSAERTGGSVSTLTIQRTQQEDSAVYLCASSLLAGVRAEQYFGPGTRLTVT.

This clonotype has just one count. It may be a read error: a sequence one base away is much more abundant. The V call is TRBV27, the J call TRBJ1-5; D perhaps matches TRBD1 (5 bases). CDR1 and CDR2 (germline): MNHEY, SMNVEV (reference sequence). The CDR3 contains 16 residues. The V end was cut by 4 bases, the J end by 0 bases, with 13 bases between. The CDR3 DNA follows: TGTGCCAGCAGTTCCGTGACAGTCTTTAGCAATCAGCCCCAGCATTTT. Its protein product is CASSSVTVFSNQPQHF.

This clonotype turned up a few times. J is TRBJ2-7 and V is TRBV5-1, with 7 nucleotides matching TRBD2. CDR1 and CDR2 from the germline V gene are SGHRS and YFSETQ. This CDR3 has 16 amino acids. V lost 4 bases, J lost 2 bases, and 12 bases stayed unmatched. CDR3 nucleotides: TGCGCCAGCAGCCCGGGGGGACTACGTTCGACCTACGAGCAGTACTTC. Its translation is CASSPGGLRSTYEQYF.

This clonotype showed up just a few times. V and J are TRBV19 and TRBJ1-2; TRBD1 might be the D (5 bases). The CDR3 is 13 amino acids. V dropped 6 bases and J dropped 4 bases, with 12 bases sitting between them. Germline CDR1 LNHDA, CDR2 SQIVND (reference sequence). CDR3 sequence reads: CASSGAGTYGYTF. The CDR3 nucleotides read TGTGCCAGTAGCGGCGCAGGGACCTATGGCTACACCTTC.

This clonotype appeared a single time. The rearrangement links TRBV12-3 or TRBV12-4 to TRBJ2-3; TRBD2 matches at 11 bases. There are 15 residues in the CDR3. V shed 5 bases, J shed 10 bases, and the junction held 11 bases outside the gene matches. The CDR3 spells CASSPWTSGSGAQYF. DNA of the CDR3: TGTGCCAGCAGTCCCTGGACTAGCGGGTCCGGAGCGCAGTATTTT.